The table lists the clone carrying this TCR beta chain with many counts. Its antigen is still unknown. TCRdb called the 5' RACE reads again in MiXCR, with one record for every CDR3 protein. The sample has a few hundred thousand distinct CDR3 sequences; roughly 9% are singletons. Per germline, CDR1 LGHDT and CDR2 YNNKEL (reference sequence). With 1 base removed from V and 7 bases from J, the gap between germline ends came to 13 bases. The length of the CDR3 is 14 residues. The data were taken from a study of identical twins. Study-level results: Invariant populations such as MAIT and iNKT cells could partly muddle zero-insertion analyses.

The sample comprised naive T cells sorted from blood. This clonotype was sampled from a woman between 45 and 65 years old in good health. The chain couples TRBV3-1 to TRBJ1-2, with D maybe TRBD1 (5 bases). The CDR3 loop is CASSQAGGFGGYTF. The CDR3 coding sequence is TGTGCCAGCAGCCAAGCTGGGGGATTCGGTGGCTACACCTTC.